Following are 23 T cell receptor beta chains from one sample sequenced in a study of T cell changes during pregnancy in multiple sclerosis. Generated by immunoSEQ multiplex PCR, the TCRdb table keeps only in-frame clones and is missing some. The top ten clones hold 0.85% to 1% of a sample with 45,000 to 75,000 clones, 80% to 95% of them seen once. Source: peripheral blood, taken in the first trimester of pregnancy. These receptors came from a female donor with multiple sclerosis, enrolled in a pregnancy study.

The rearrangement joins TRBV19 to TRBJ1-1, with D possibly matching TRBD1 (6 bases). The length of the CDR3 is 15 residues. V gave up 3 bases and J gave up 0 bases, with 11 bases separating them. Germline CDR1 is LNHDA and CDR2 is SQIVND (reference sequence). This CDR3 reads CASSIDRSMNTEAFF. The DNA for the CDR3 is TGTGCCAGTAGTATCGACAGGTCGATGAACACTGAAGCTTTCTTT.

This rearrangement joins TRBV5-6 to TRBJ1-4, with 7 bases that match TRBD1. The germline V gene encodes CDR1 SGHDT and CDR2 YYEEEE. The CDR3 has 14 residues. Germline trimming cut 5 bases from V and 6 bases from J; bases unmatched to any gene: 7. This CDR3 is CASRKDRWDEKLFF. The CDR3 coding sequence is TGTGCCAGCAGGAAGGACAGGTGGGATGAAAAACTGTTTTTT.

The rearrangement uses TRBV7-8 and TRBJ2-5; 13 bases match TRBD2. Germline V gives CDR1 SGHVS, CDR2 FQNEAQ. The length of the CDR3 is 18 residues. V lost 1 base to trimming and J lost 5 bases; unmatched junction nucleotides: 10. CDR3 sequence: CASSLVRGTSGERETQYF. The CDR3 DNA is TGTGCCAGCAGCTTAGTACGGGGGACTAGCGGGGAACGGGAGACCCAGTACTTC.

The V and J genes are TRBV27 and TRBJ1-2, with D maybe TRBD1 (6 bases). The germline V gene encodes CDR1 MNHEY and CDR2 SMNVEV (reference sequence). V lost 3 bases and J lost 7, with 12 bases in between. The CDR3 consists of 13 residues. CDR3 amino acids: CASSLGGATGYTF. The CDR3 bases are TGTGCCAGCAGTTTGGGGGGGGCGACTGGCTACACCTTC.

This chain links TRBV10-3 with TRBJ1-2; TRBD1 agrees at 7 bases. Trimming at V came to 2 bases and at J to 4 bases, leaving 4 bases not matched to a gene. Germline V gives CDR1 ENHRY, CDR2 SYGVKD. The CDR3 is 14 residues long. The CDR3 DNA sequence: TGTGCCATCAGTGAGAGGACAGGCCCCTATGGCTACACCTTC. Amino acids: CAISERTGPYGYTF.

The CDR3 nucleotides read TGTGCCAGCTTACTCGGGGGGAACACTGAAGCTTTCTTT. Translated: CASLLGGNTEAFF. The genes are TRBV7-2 and TRBJ1-1; D might be TRBD1 (5 bases). The CDR3 sequence is 13 residues long. Looked up from germline, CDR1 is SGHTA and CDR2 is FQGNSA. V lost 8 bases to trimming and J lost 1 base, with 11 bases between them.

The J gene is TRBJ2-4, the V gene TRBV7-2, with 11 bases that match TRBD1. Germline CDR1 is SGHTA and CDR2 is FQGNSA. After removal of 5 bases from V and 9 bases from J, the junction contained 3 bases not matched to a gene. CDR3 length equals 13 residues. The CDR3 loop is CASSRDRGVIQYF. The CDR3 DNA follows: TGTGCCAGCAGCCGGGACAGGGGGGTCATTCAGTACTTC.

The J gene is TRBJ1-2, the V gene TRBV5-6; D possibly corresponds to TRBD1 (6 bases). The germline CDR1 and CDR2 sequences are SGHDT and YYEEEE. V was clipped by 4 bases and J by 2 bases, with 15 bases between them. This CDR3 comprises 15 residues. The DNA of the CDR3 is TGTGCCAGCAGCCTTCGCCAGACAGGAAACTATGGCTACACCTTC. The encoded protein is CASSLRQTGNYGYTF.

This rearrangement joins TRBV28 to TRBJ2-5; 7 nucleotides agree with TRBD1. The ends lost 3 bases at V and 5 bases at J; junction bases unmatched: 15. In germline, CDR1 is MDHEN, CDR2 SYDVKM. The CDR3 spans 17 residues. CDR3 sequence reads: CASSFRVMQGEEETQYF. DNA of the CDR3: TGTGCCAGCAGTTTTCGCGTTATGCAGGGGGAAGAGGAGACCCAGTACTTC.

V usage is TRBV15 and J usage is TRBJ2-5; weak D call: TRBD1 (5 bases). V dropped 3 bases and J dropped 7 bases, with 15 bases sitting between them. Germline CDR1 and CDR2: LNHNV and YYDKDF (reference sequence). The CDR3 has 14 residues. CDR3 protein: CATSSKGQGGTQYF. Here the CDR3 DNA reads TGTGCCACCAGCAGCAAAGGCCAGGGTGGGACCCAGTACTTC.

The V call is TRBV19, the J call TRBJ1-3; a weak D match, TRBD1 (5 bases). Germline loops: CDR1 LNHDA, CDR2 SQIVND (reference sequence). This CDR3 region has 16 residues. Trimming removed 2 bases at V and 0 bases at J, with 11 bases between. This CDR3 is CASSIRGGLSGNTIYF. The CDR3 nucleotides are TGTGCCAGTAGTATAAGGGGCGGCCTCTCTGGAAACACCATATATTTT.

A few counts support this clone. The chain joins TRBV12-5 to TRBJ1-1; D is unresolved. This CDR3 has 14 residues. V was shortened by 8 bases and J by 11 bases, with 24 bases between the two germline ends. Germline loops: CDR1 LGHNT, CDR2 FRNRAP. CDR3 residues: CASWFTDFNSGAFF. CDR3 sequence (DNA): TGTGCTAGTTGGTTTACTGATTTCAACAGTGGGGCTTTCTTT.

This chain joins TRBV15 and TRBJ1-5; a weak D match, TRBD1 (5 bases). Germline CDR1 and CDR2: LNHNV and YYDKDF (reference sequence). The CDR3 is made up of 15 amino acids. V dropped 3 bases and J dropped 5 bases, with 14 bases sitting between them. The CDR3, as DNA: TGTGCCACCAGCAGGGGAGGGGCAGACGATCAGCCCCAGCATTTT. Protein sequence: CATSRGGADDQPQHF. Using reference TRBV15 and TRBJ1-5 for the parts outside the CDR3, the full variable domain is DAMVIQNPRYQVTQFGKPVTLSCSQTLNHNVMYWYQQKSSQAPKLLFHYYDKDFNNEADTPDNFQSRRPNTSFCFLDIRSPGLGDTAMYLCATSRGGADDQPQHFGDGTRLSIL.

The rearrangement links TRBV7-2 to TRBJ2-1, with D maybe TRBD1 (6 bases). V shed 2 bases and J shed 0 bases, with 14 bases lying between them. The germline V gene has CDR1 SGHTA and CDR2 FQGNSA. CDR3 size: 17 residues. The CDR3 region is CASSLLGGASSYNEQFF. The CDR3, as DNA: TGTGCCAGCAGCTTACTAGGGGGAGCGAGCTCCTACAATGAGCAGTTCTTC.

The rearrangement uses TRBV10-1 and TRBJ1-5, with D unresolved. The CDR3 covers 11 residues. Germline V gene sequence: CDR1 WNHNN, CDR2 SYGVQD (reference sequence). With 8 bases removed from V and 10 bases from J, the gap between germline ends came to 12 bases. CDR3 nucleotides: TGCGCCAGCCCGCCCCCAGTCCCCCAGCATTTT. Amino acid sequence: CASPPPVPQHF.

The chain combines TRBV18 with TRBJ2-2, with a possible D match to TRBD1 (6 bases). CDR1 is KGHSH, CDR2 LQKENI, per germline. CDR3 length: 14 amino acids. Trimming took 4 bases from V and 2 from J, leaving 8 bases between them. CDR3 nucleotide sequence: TGTGCCAGCTCACTGGGACAAAACACCGGGGAGCTGTTTTTT. It is translated as CASSLGQNTGELFF.

This clone was observed a single time. This chain connects TRBV5-4 to TRBJ2-1; 8 nucleotides align to TRBD2. Germline lookup yields CDR1 SGHNT and CDR2 YYREEE (reference sequence). After removal of 4 bases from V and 7 bases from J, the junction contained 16 bases not matched to a gene. The CDR3 is made up of 17 amino acids. The CDR3 reads CASSHLLSGGRENEQFF. The CDR3 DNA follows: TGTGCCAGCAGCCACCTCCTGAGCGGGGGACGGGAGAATGAGCAGTTCTTC.

The chain combines TRBV2 with TRBJ1-5, with 8 bases matching TRBD1. V gave up 5 bases and J gave up 4 bases; unmatched junction bases: 16. The CDR3 sequence is 18 residues long. The V gene's germline CDR1 is SNHLY and CDR2 FYNNEI. DNA of the CDR3: TGTGCCAGCAGTAAAGACGGACAGGGAAGGCTAATTAATCAGCCCCAGCATTTT. Encoded protein: CASSKDGQGRLINQPQHF.

This chain links TRBV7-9 with TRBJ1-1; D not resolved. Germline V CDR1 and CDR2: SEHNR, FQNEAQ (reference sequence). V lost 4 bases and J 1 base, leaving 10 bases between the germline ends. CDR3 length: 14 residues. The DNA for the CDR3 is TGTGCCAGCAGCTCGGGGAGTGGGAACACTGAAGCTTTCTTT. It translates to CASSSGSGNTEAFF.

This clone was recorded a few times. The chain is built from TRBV4-2 and TRBJ2-7; TRBD1 matches at 7 bases. The length of the CDR3 is 15 residues. Germline assignment: CDR1 LGHNA and CDR2 YNFKEQ. With 0 bases clipped from V and 1 base from J, the junction kept 3 bases outside the gene matches. Here the CDR3 DNA reads TGTGCCAGCAGCCAAGACTACAGGGGATCCTACGAGCAGTACTTC. Protein: CASSQDYRGSYEQYF.

The J gene is TRBJ1-2, the V gene TRBV6-5, with D possibly TRBD1 on 5 matching bases. Trimming cost V 8 bases and J 2 bases, with 12 bases left between them. Per the germline V gene, CDR1 is MNHEY and CDR2 is SVGAGI. This CDR3 has 13 amino acids. CDR3 region: CASLAGNNYGYTF. The CDR3 DNA follows: TGTGCCAGCTTGGCAGGGAACAACTATGGCTACACCTTC.

The chain combines TRBV10-3 with TRBJ2-3, with D possibly TRBD1 on 5 matching bases. V was clipped by 3 bases and J by 2 bases, with 18 bases between them. This CDR3 is built from 17 residues. CDR1 ENHRY and CDR2 SYGVKD come from the germline V gene. The CDR3 region has the DNA TGTGCCATCAGTGACCCCCGGTCCCAGGGAAACACAGATACGCAGTATTTT. This sequence encodes CAISDPRSQGNTDTQYF.

J is TRBJ2-7 and V is TRBV9; 9 bases map to TRBD1. The CDR3 consists of 13 residues. J lost 6 bases, V lost 2 bases, and 3 bases had no gene match. Germline-derived CDR1 and CDR2 are SGDLS and YYNGEE. The CDR3 reads CASSVDRGGEQYF. DNA for the CDR3: TGTGCCAGCAGCGTTGACAGGGGGGGCGAGCAGTACTTC.